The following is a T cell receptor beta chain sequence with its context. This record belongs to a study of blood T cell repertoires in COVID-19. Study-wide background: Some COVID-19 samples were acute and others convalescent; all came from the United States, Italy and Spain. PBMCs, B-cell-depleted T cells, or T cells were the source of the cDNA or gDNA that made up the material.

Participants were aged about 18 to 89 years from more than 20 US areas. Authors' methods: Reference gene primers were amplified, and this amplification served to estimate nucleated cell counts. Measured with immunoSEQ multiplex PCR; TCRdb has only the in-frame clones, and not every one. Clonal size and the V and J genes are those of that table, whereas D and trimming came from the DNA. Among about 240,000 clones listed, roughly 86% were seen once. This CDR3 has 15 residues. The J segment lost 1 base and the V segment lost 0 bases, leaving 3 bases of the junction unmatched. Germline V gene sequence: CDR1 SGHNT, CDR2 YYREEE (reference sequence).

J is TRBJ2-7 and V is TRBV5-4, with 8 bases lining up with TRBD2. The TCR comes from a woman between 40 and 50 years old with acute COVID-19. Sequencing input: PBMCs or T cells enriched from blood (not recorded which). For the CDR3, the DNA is TGTGCCAGCAGCTTGGGGAGCGGGAGTTCCTACGAGCAGTACTTC. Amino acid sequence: CASSLGSGSSYEQYF.